Listed below are T cell receptor beta chains from one sample, sequenced in a study of cytomegalovirus exposure and HLA in healthy donors. TCRdb keeps only in-frame clones here, not all; method: immunoSEQ multiplex PCR. The sample contains roughly 100,000 clones, more than 65% of which appear only once. The sequencing input was PBMCs. The origin of the receptors is a middle-aged man in good health and CMV-seropositive. Each CDR3 is given with its conserved first and last residue. The order of the fields is J gene, D gene, V gene, clone size, CDR3 DNA, CDR3 protein. D genes are given only for firm matches. Clone sizes are given selectively: once, few, many, or a class where the clone is expanded.

j_gene: TRBJ1-1
d_gene: TRBD1
v_gene: TRBV29-1
abundance: NA
CDR3nt: TGCAGCGTAGGACAGGGGACGAACACTGAAGCTTTCTTT
CDR3aa: CSVGQGTNTEAFF

j_gene: TRBJ2-2
d_gene: TRBD2
v_gene: TRBV30
abundance: NA
CDR3nt: TGTGCCTGGAGAGGACTAGCGGGGGTCGGGGAGCTGTTTTTT
CDR3aa: CAWRGLAGVGELFF

j_gene: TRBJ1-1
d_gene: NA
v_gene: TRBV4-3
abundance: once
CDR3nt: TGCGCCAGCAGCCAAGAACCAGGGGACACTGAAGCTTTCTTT
CDR3aa: CASSQEPGDTEAFF

j_gene: TRBJ1-2
d_gene: NA
v_gene: TRBV7-8
abundance: NA
CDR3nt: TGTGCCAGCAGCTCAGGCTATGGCTACACCTTC
CDR3aa: CASSSGYGYTF

j_gene: TRBJ1-1
d_gene: TRBD1
v_gene: TRBV13
abundance: NA
CDR3nt: TGTGCCAGCAGCTCCTTCGGGACAGGGTTTCCCACTGAAGCTTTCTTT
CDR3aa: CASSSFGTGFPTEAFF

j_gene: TRBJ2-5
d_gene: NA
v_gene: TRBV7-2
abundance: NA
CDR3nt: TGTGCCAGCAGCTTAGATTGGACAGCCCAAGAGACCCAGTACTTC
CDR3aa: CASSLDWTAQETQYF

j_gene: TRBJ1-4
d_gene: TRBD1
v_gene: TRBV11-2
abundance: NA
CDR3nt: TGTGCCAGCAGCGAGCGACAGGGGGCAACTAATGAAAAACTGTTTTTT
CDR3aa: CASSERQGATNEKLFF

j_gene: TRBJ2-1
d_gene: TRBD2
v_gene: TRBV6-1
abundance: NA
CDR3nt: TGTGCCAGCAGTGGTTCCGGGACTAGCCGAGGGAATGAGCAGTTCTTC
CDR3aa: CASSGSGTSRGNEQFF

j_gene: TRBJ1-2
d_gene: TRBD1
v_gene: TRBV7-9
abundance: NA
CDR3nt: TGTGCCAGCAGCCGTGGGACAGGCTCCGGCTACACCTTC
CDR3aa: CASSRGTGSGYTF

j_gene: TRBJ2-7
d_gene: NA
v_gene: TRBV4-2
abundance: NA
CDR3nt: TGTGCCAGCAGCCAAGGAGGGCAGCACGGCTACGAGCAGTACTTC
CDR3aa: CASSQGGQHGYEQYF

j_gene: TRBJ2-2
d_gene: NA
v_gene: TRBV7-2
abundance: NA
CDR3nt: TGTGCCAGCAGCTCCACCCGGGACTTAGGCGGGGAGCTGTTTTTT
CDR3aa: CASSSTRDLGGELFF

j_gene: TRBJ2-1
d_gene: TRBD2
v_gene: TRBV7-2
abundance: NA
CDR3nt: TGTGCCAGCAGCGCCAGACTAGCGGGAGGCGGGGAGCAGTTCTTC
CDR3aa: CASSARLAGGGEQFF

j_gene: TRBJ1-1
d_gene: TRBD1
v_gene: TRBV10-2
abundance: NA
CDR3nt: TGCGCCAGCAGAAGAATGACAGGGGAAAGCACTGAAGCTTTCTTT
CDR3aa: CASRRMTGESTEAFF

j_gene: TRBJ1-2
d_gene: TRBD1
v_gene: TRBV6-6
abundance: few
CDR3nt: TGTGCCAGCAGTCAAACAGGGGGTATGAGTGGCTACACCTTC
CDR3aa: CASSQTGGMSGYTF

j_gene: TRBJ1-3
d_gene: NA
v_gene: TRBV30
abundance: NA
CDR3nt: TGTGCCTGGAAATCCTATTCCTCTGGAAACACCATATATTTT
CDR3aa: CAWKSYSSGNTIYF

j_gene: TRBJ2-4
d_gene: TRBD2
v_gene: TRBV4-3
abundance: NA
CDR3nt: TGCGCCAGCAGCCAAGGTGGTGCGGGAGAAAGGAACAGTCAGTACTTC
CDR3aa: CASSQGGAGERNSQYF

j_gene: TRBJ2-3
d_gene: TRBD1
v_gene: TRBV5-5
abundance: few
CDR3nt: TGTGCCAGCAGCTTGAGAGTCCGACAGGGGGCGTCCCCGGTCCGAGATACGCAGTATTTT
CDR3aa: CASSLRVRQGASPVRDTQYF

j_gene: TRBJ1-1
d_gene: TRBD1
v_gene: TRBV7-9
abundance: few
CDR3nt: TGTGCCAGCAGCGCCCGGGACAGTATCAAAAAGGTCTTT
CDR3aa: CASSARDSIKKVF

j_gene: TRBJ1-5
d_gene: TRBD1
v_gene: TRBV6-1
abundance: NA
CDR3nt: TGTGCCAGCGATGACAGGGCAGGTCAGCCCCAGCATTTT
CDR3aa: CASDDRAGQPQHF

j_gene: TRBJ2-2
d_gene: TRBD2
v_gene: TRBV4-2
abundance: NA
CDR3nt: TGTGCCAGCAGCCTCGGGGGGGCCGGGACCGGGGAGCTGTTTTTT
CDR3aa: CASSLGGAGTGELFF

j_gene: TRBJ1-4
d_gene: TRBD1
v_gene: TRBV5-4
abundance: NA
CDR3nt: TGTGCCAGCAGCGCAGGGGGTTCAACTAATGAAAAACTGTTTTTT
CDR3aa: CASSAGGSTNEKLFF

j_gene: TRBJ2-2
d_gene: TRBD1
v_gene: TRBV6-5
abundance: NA
CDR3nt: TGTGCCAGCAGGCCAGACAGGGGGCAAACCGGGGAGCTGTTTTTT
CDR3aa: CASRPDRGQTGELFF

j_gene: TRBJ2-1
d_gene: TRBD1
v_gene: TRBV7-8
abundance: once
CDR3nt: TGTGCCACAGCCCGGGACAGGGGGCACTGGGAGTTCTTC
CDR3aa: CATARDRGHWEFF

j_gene: TRBJ2-3
d_gene: NA
v_gene: TRBV2
abundance: NA
CDR3nt: TGTGCCAGCCGGTACACAGATACGCAGTATTTT
CDR3aa: CASRYTDTQYF